The 5 T cell receptor beta chains listed next were all sequenced from one sample in a study of CD8 T cells in ankylosing spondylitis. Findings and limits, study-wide: What appeared characteristic of ankylosing spondylitis blood was a TCR beta motif of under 10 highly homologous variants.

Their antigens remain unidentified. TCRdb redid the calling of the 5' RACE reads with MiXCR, one entry per CDR3 protein. The data hold 700,000 to 1,000,000 distinct CDR3 sequences, with 12% observed a single time. The sequencing input was blood, either unsorted or a sorted T cell fraction (not recorded which). These receptors were obtained from a male donor with ankylosing spondylitis.

This clonotype was observed a few times. The chain couples TRBV6-1 to TRBJ2-1; 7 bases fit TRBD1. Germline assignment: CDR1 MNHNS and CDR2 SASEGT. The CDR3 has 14 residues. The trim removed 6 bases at V and 8 bases at J, leaving 10 bases unmatched. The CDR3 DNA is TGTGCCAGCAGCAGCCCAGGGGGATGGGATGAGCAGTTCTTC. Translation: CASSSPGGWDEQFF.

This clonotype showed up just once. This rearrangement joins TRBV11-2 to TRBJ2-5; 12 nucleotides align to TRBD2. CDR1 is SGHAT, CDR2 FQNNGV, per germline. V trimming: 5 bases; J trimming: 0 bases; junction bases outside the gene matches: 4. This CDR3 contains 16 residues. The CDR3: CASSQGLAGYQETQYF. Here the CDR3 DNA reads TGTGCCAGCAGCCAAGGACTAGCGGGGTACCAAGAGACCCAGTACTTC. Looking up the rest from reference TRBV11-2 and TRBJ2-5 gives the full variable domain: EAGVAQSPRYKIIEKRQSVAFWCNPISGHATLYWYQQILGQGPKLLIQFQNNGVVDDSQLPKDRFSAERLKGVDSTLKIQPAKLEDSAVYLCASSQGLAGYQETQYFGPGTRLLVL.

The rearrangement uses TRBV7-9 and TRBJ2-1, with a tentative D call TRBD2 (6 bases). CDR3 length equals 15 residues. V was trimmed by 3 bases and J by 0 bases, leaving 9 bases between them. Germline V gene data show CDR1 as SEHNR and CDR2 as FQNEAQ (reference sequence). The CDR3 coding sequence is TGTGCCAGCAGCTTCGGGACTCTCTCCTACAATGAGCAGTTCTTC. Translating it yields CASSFGTLSYNEQFF.

This clonotype was seen a few times. The CDR3 loop is CASIRGGSGANVLTF. CDR3 sequence (DNA): TGTGCCAGCATCCGAGGGGGCTCTGGGGCCAACGTCCTGACTTTC. This rearrangement joins TRBV6-2 or TRBV6-3 to TRBJ2-6, with a tentative D call TRBD1 (6 bases). CDR3 length: 15 amino acids. V was trimmed by 7 bases and J by 0 bases, leaving 10 bases between them. The germline V gene encodes CDR1 MNHEY and CDR2 SVGEGT.

In nucleotides, the CDR3 is TGCAGCGAGACAGGGGGCGATGGCTACACCTTC. It specifies CSETGGDGYTF. V gene TRBV29-1 combines with J gene TRBJ1-2; TRBD1 agrees at 10 bases. Germline CDR1 is SQVTM and CDR2 is ANQGSEA. J was trimmed by 6 bases and V by 7 bases; bases with no gene match: 2. This CDR3 contains 11 residues.